This record concerns one TCR beta chain sequence. Profiled with immunoSEQ multiplex PCR; TCRdb holds only in-frame clones, not every one. Of 250,000 to 350,000 clones detected, around 84% appear once; the ten largest clones hold about 10%. These data are taken from a study of blood T cell repertoires in COVID-19. Trimming at V came to 4 bases and at J to 0 bases, leaving 7 bases not matched to a gene. From germline, CDR1 is MNHEY and CDR2 SVGAGI. CDR3 length equals 16 residues. The source is a woman in her late teens or twenties who had recovered from COVID-19. Sequenced: PBMCs or T cells enriched from blood (not recorded which). J is TRBJ2-3 and V is TRBV6-5; 7 nucleotides match TRBD2. This CDR3 reads CASSSPARGSTDTQYF. As DNA, the CDR3 is TGTGCCAGCAGTTCCCCGGCGCGGGGGAGCACAGATACGCAGTATTTT.